This paragraph reports one T cell receptor beta chain. What it recognizes is unknown. Sequenced by immunoSEQ multiplex PCR; TCRdb stores in-frame clones only, minus some. This table has fewer than 100,000 clones, around 90% appearing once. Autologous stem cell transplantation was followed by relapse in every patient, and brentuximab vedotin exposure varied. This entry belongs to a study of PD-1 blockade in classical Hodgkin lymphoma. This CDR3 contains 12 residues. Trimming took off 3 bases at V and 6 bases at J, with 9 bases between the two ends. Germline values: CDR1 SGHRS, CDR2 YFSETQ. Notes on the study in general: The study reported lower baseline TCR diversity in newly diagnosed patients than in healthy donors.

The chain carries TRBV5-1 and TRBJ1-1, with D possibly being TRBD1 (6 bases). The sequence was collected from a human donor with classical Hodgkin lymphoma. The source material was peripheral blood mononuclear cells (PBMCs), sampled at baseline. The CDR3 loop is CASSYGQSEAFF. The CDR3 DNA reads TGCGCCAGCAGCTACGGACAGTCTGAAGCTTTCTTT.